Following are 22 T cell receptor beta chains from one sample sequenced in a study of T cells in tumors after PD-1 blockade. Clones were sequenced by immunoSEQ multiplex PCR, and TCRdb holds only the in-frame ones, with some missing. Of around 50,000 clones listed, about four fifths are singletons. This specimen consisted of PBMCs, obtained before anti-PD-1 treatment. These receptors came from a human donor with basal cell carcinoma.

The V call is TRBV20-1, the J call TRBJ1-3, with D tentatively TRBD1 (5 bases). Trimming took off 3 bases at V and 7 bases at J, with 7 bases between the two ends. The CDR3 runs to 11 residues. Germline CDR1 DFQATT, CDR2 SNEGSKA (reference sequence). CDR3 bases: TGCAGTGCTAGCAAGGGGAACACCATATATTTT. Residues: CSASKGNTIYF.

The V call is TRBV27, the J call TRBJ1-1; D call uncertain. Per the germline V gene, CDR1 is MNHEY and CDR2 is SMNVEV (reference sequence). This CDR3 contains 13 residues. Trimming removed 3 bases from V and 7 bases from J, with 12 bases in between. CDR3 in amino acids: CASSFGPRFEAFF. DNA for the CDR3: TGTGCCAGCAGTTTTGGCCCCAGGTTTGAAGCTTTCTTT.

This rearrangement joins TRBV5-1 to TRBJ2-2; maybe TRBD2 (6 bases). Germline lookup yields CDR1 SGHRS and CDR2 YFSETQ. Trimming stripped 0 bases from V and 0 bases from J, with 9 bases between. The CDR3 has 16 residues. The CDR3 DNA is TGCGCCAGCAGCTTGGATGCGGGATCGAACACCGGGGAGCTGTTTTTT. This translates into CASSLDAGSNTGELFF.

The chain combines TRBV9 with TRBJ2-3, with TRBD2 identical over 9 bases. Germline-derived CDR1 and CDR2 are SGDLS and YYNGEE. V lost 4 bases to trimming and J lost 0 bases; unmatched junction nucleotides: 9. The CDR3 contains 17 residues. The CDR3 loop is CASSPRWAGGSTDTQYF. The CDR3 DNA follows: TGTGCCAGCAGCCCAAGGTGGGCGGGGGGGAGCACAGATACGCAGTATTTT.

The V call is TRBV5-4, the J call TRBJ1-6, with TRBD1 as a possible D gene (6 bases). Trimming removed 7 bases at V and 10 bases at J, with 18 bases between. The CDR3 is 14 residues long. The V gene's germline CDR1 is SGHNT and CDR2 YYREEE (reference sequence). The CDR3 protein is CASAAGTSRSPLHF. The CDR3 DNA sequence: TGTGCCAGCGCAGCCGGGACAAGTAGGTCACCCCTCCACTTT.

This clone was seen more than once but under ten times. This chain's CDR3 is CASSPPGTADSPLHF. For the CDR3, the DNA is TGTGCCAGCAGCCCTCCCGGGACAGCTGATTCACCCCTCCACTTT. The rearrangement uses TRBV3-1 (or the pseudogene TRBV3-2) and TRBJ1-6; 7 positions agree with TRBD1. Germline assignment: CDR1 LGHDT and CDR2 YNNKEL (reference sequence). With V trimmed by 4 bases and J by 8 bases, 8 bases remained unmatched. The CDR3 contains 15 residues.

The CDR3 DNA is TGTGCCAGCAGCCCGACGAACTATGGCTACACCTTC. Translated, it gives CASSPTNYGYTF. The rearrangement links TRBV5-4 to TRBJ1-2, with unresolved D. Trimming took 4 bases from V and 2 from J, leaving 6 bases between them. The CDR3 contains 12 residues. Germline V gene sequence: CDR1 SGHNT, CDR2 YYREEE (reference sequence).

The V call is TRBV7-2, the J call TRBJ2-3, with D maybe TRBD2 (6 bases). CDR1 and CDR2 from the germline V gene are SGHTA and FQGNSA. This CDR3 spans 15 amino acids. Deletions cut 4 bases from V and 4 bases from J, with 15 bases between. In DNA form, the CDR3 reads TGTGCCAGCAGCTCACGGGACTCCAGAGCAGATACGCAGTATTTT. This codes for CASSSRDSRADTQYF.

The genes are TRBV5-1 and TRBJ1-4; D is uncertain. This CDR3 comprises 14 residues. From germline, CDR1 is SGHRS and CDR2 YFSETQ. The V and J ends lost 4 bases and 8 bases respectively, with 15 bases between them. CDR3: CASSPERGSEKLFF. The CDR3 DNA reads as TGCGCCAGCAGCCCCGAGAGAGGATCCGAAAAACTGTTTTTT.

The sample holds one count of this clone. The chain has TRBV5-6 and TRBJ2-3, with 11 bases fitting TRBD2. The CDR3 totals 17 residues. J gave up 4 bases and V 0 bases, and 7 bases lay outside the gene matches. Germline CDR1 is SGHDT and CDR2 is YYEEEE. The CDR3 DNA reads as TGTGCCAGCAGCTTGGACCCTAGCGGGAGGTGGGCAGATACGCAGTATTTT. Protein: CASSLDPSGRWADTQYF.

The V and J genes are TRBV19 and TRBJ2-2, with TRBD1 matching 10 bases. The CDR3 is 16 residues long. Germline values: CDR1 LNHDA, CDR2 SQIVND (reference sequence). With 4 bases clipped from V and 6 bases from J, the junction kept 8 bases outside the gene matches. Written as DNA, the CDR3 is TGTGCCAGTAGTAAGGAGACAGGGGGCTGGTCCGGGGAGCTGTTTTTT. It is translated as CASSKETGGWSGELFF.

This chain connects TRBV5-1 to TRBJ2-5; 8 bases agree with TRBD2. Germline assignment: CDR1 SGHRS and CDR2 YFSETQ. The ends lost 0 bases at V and 3 bases at J; junction bases unmatched: 4. The CDR3 is 15 amino acids. CDR3 sequence (DNA): TGCGCCAGCAGCTTGGCGGGGGGGCCCGAAGAGACCCAGTACTTC. Amino acids: CASSLAGGPEETQYF.

The genes are TRBV27 and TRBJ2-3; tentatively, D is TRBD2 (5 bases). Germline lookup yields CDR1 MNHEY and CDR2 SMNVEV (reference sequence). The CDR3 consists of 14 residues. The V end lost 1 base, the J end lost 2 bases, and 7 bases lay between the germline ends. CDR3 protein: CASSLWGVTDTQYF. For the CDR3, the DNA is TGTGCCAGCAGTTTATGGGGAGTCACAGATACGCAGTATTTT.

CDR3 sequence (DNA): TGCGCCAGCAGTGAACAGGGTGGTCAGCCCCAGCATTTT. This translates into CASSEQGGQPQHF. The chain uses TRBV10-2 and TRBJ1-5, with D tentatively TRBD1 (6 bases). Trimming removed 3 bases at V and 6 bases at J, with 9 bases between. The CDR3 loop spans 13 amino acids. CDR1 and CDR2 (germline): WSHSY, SAAADI.

The chain carries TRBV27 and TRBJ2-3; weak D call: TRBD1 (6 bases). Germline loops: CDR1 MNHEY, CDR2 SMNVEV (reference sequence). The V end lost 0 bases, the J end lost 2 bases, and 9 bases lay between the germline ends. This CDR3 comprises 15 residues. CDR3 sequence (DNA): TGTGCCAGCAGTTTATCGTACAGGGTCACAGATACGCAGTATTTT. Residues: CASSLSYRVTDTQYF.

This clone was seen more than once but under ten times. The chain employs TRBV3-1 (or the pseudogene TRBV3-2) and TRBJ1-1; D not resolved. V lost 4 bases and J 1 base, leaving 7 bases between the germline ends. In germline, CDR1 is LGHDT, CDR2 YNNKEL (reference sequence). The CDR3 contains 13 residues. The CDR3 region is CASSRMENTEAFF. As DNA, the CDR3 is TGTGCCAGCAGCCGCATGGAGAACACTGAAGCTTTCTTT.

With regard to this clone: An end of the junction does not agree with germline; a read error may underlie this. This chain uses TRBV7-7 with TRBJ2-2, with 8 bases identical to TRBD2. Germline CDR1 and CDR2: SSHAT and FNYEAQ (reference sequence). The CDR3 totals 15 residues. This CDR3 is CASSPGPGGTGELFF. The CDR3 DNA sequence: TGTGCTAGCAGCCCCGGACCGGGAGGGACCGGGGAGCTGTTTTTT.

This clone came up once. An end of the junction differs from the germline gene, which may be a read error. The V and J genes are TRBV28 and TRBJ1-5, with TRBD1 as a possible D gene (5 bases). The CDR3 is 13 residues long. Germline V lookup: CDR1 MDHEN, CDR2 SYDVKM. The CDR3 DNA is TGTGCGAGCAAGGAGGGGACGAATCAGCCCCAGCATTTT. This encodes CASKEGTNQPQHF.

The chain combines TRBV5-5 with TRBJ2-3; TRBD2 matches at 14 bases. Germline CDR1 SGHKS, CDR2 YYEKEE (reference sequence). With V trimmed by 4 bases and J by 6 bases, 7 bases remained unmatched. CDR3 size: 16 residues. The CDR3: CASSPGLAGGFDTQYF. As DNA, the CDR3 is TGTGCCAGCAGCCCCGGACTAGCGGGAGGATTTGATACGCAGTATTTT.

The gene calls are TRBV15 and TRBJ2-3; no clear D. From germline, CDR1 is LNHNV and CDR2 YYDKDF (reference sequence). V lost 3 bases and J lost 0, with 10 bases in between. This CDR3 spans 15 amino acids. The CDR3 loop is CATSSKQKSTDTQYF. In nucleotides, the CDR3 is TGTGCCACCAGCAGCAAGCAGAAGAGCACAGATACGCAGTATTTT. The full variable domain, with the rest looked up from reference TRBV15 and TRBJ2-3, is DAMVIQNPRYQVTQFGKPVTLSCSQTLNHNVMYWYQQKSSQAPKLLFHYYDKDFNNEADTPDNFQSRRPNTSFCFLDIRSPGLGDTAMYLCATSSKQKSTDTQYFGPGTRLTVL.

This chain joins TRBV9 and TRBJ1-2; weak D call: TRBD1 (5 bases). Trimming removed 0 bases at V and 8 bases at J, with 11 bases between. Germline lookup yields CDR1 SGDLS and CDR2 YYNGEE. This CDR3 region has 13 residues. The DNA for the CDR3 is TGTGCCAGCAGCGTAGATATCAGGGACGGCTACACCTTC. This encodes CASSVDIRDGYTF.

This chain uses TRBV4-1 with TRBJ2-2, with D tentatively TRBD1 (5 bases). Germline loops: CDR1 MGHRA, CDR2 YSYEKL. CDR3 length: 15 residues. The V end was cut by 4 bases, the J end by 4 bases, with 13 bases between. The CDR3 region has the DNA TGCGCCAGCAGCCCCACAGGCCAGGCCACCGGGGAGCTGTTTTTT. It encodes CASSPTGQATGELFF.